The TCR beta chain described here comes from a study of human T cells and chemical hapten exposure. Across the whole study: Throughout the roughly 22-week study, diphenylcyclopropenone was applied weekly to the patients' scalps.

This clonotype was picked up many times. Its specificity is not known. Trimming left V 5 bases short and J 1 base short, with 11 bases between. Looked up from germline, CDR1 is MDHEN and CDR2 is SYDVKM. The CDR3 is made up of 14 amino acids. Via MiXCR, TCRdb re-called the RACE reads, giving one row per CDR3 protein. This sample carries some 57,000 distinct CDR3 sequences, 9.5% to 10% of them seen once, and the ten largest clones take approximately 10%. Time point indicated: pre-sensitization, week 0. Treatment indicated: therapeutic diphenylcyclopropenone sensitization with weekly scalp DPC. Blood, whole and unfractionated, served as the source for total RNA extraction. Whole-study results and caveats: Among expanded TCRs, significantly more large CDR3 similarity clusters formed than among controls.

The specimen comprised whole blood, sampled in connection with sensitization to the hapten diphenylcyclopropenone (DPC). The receptor's source is a woman in her thirties with alopecia areata. Some clones in this sample may be carry-over from other donors' samples. This rearrangement joins TRBV28 to TRBJ1-1; D perhaps matches TRBD1 (6 bases). The CDR3 spells CASSRDTTNTEAFF. The CDR3 DNA sequence: TGTGCCAGCAGTAGGGACACGACGAACACTGAAGCTTTCTTT.